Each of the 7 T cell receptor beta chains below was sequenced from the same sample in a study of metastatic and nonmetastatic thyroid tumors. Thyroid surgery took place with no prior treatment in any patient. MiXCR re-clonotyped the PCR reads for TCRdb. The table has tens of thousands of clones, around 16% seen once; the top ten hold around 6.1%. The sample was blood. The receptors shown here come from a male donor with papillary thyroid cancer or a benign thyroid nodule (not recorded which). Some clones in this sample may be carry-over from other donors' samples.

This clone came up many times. CDR3 protein: CASRDSLAKNIQYF. The CDR3 DNA is TGTGCCAGCAGGGACAGTCTAGCCAAAAACATTCAGTACTTC. The chain links TRBV6-1 to TRBJ2-4; TRBD1 is a possible D gene (6 bases). The germline CDR1 and CDR2 sequences are MNHNS and SASEGT. V dropped 6 bases and J dropped 0 bases, with 9 bases sitting between them. The CDR3 totals 14 residues.

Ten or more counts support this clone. The CDR3 here is CSVGKYRGGSYEQYF. CDR3 nucleotide sequence: TGCAGCGTTGGAAAGTACAGGGGGGGCTCCTACGAGCAGTACTTC. The gene calls are TRBV29-1 and TRBJ2-7; D may be TRBD1 (8 bases). There are 15 residues in the CDR3. V shed 4 bases and J shed 0 bases, with 16 bases lying between them. Germline V gene data show CDR1 as SQVTM and CDR2 as ANQGSEA.

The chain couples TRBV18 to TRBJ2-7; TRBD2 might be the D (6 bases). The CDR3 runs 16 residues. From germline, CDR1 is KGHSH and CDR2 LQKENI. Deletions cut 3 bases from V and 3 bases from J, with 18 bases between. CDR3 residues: CASSPPGTGVLYEQYF. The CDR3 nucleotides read TGTGCCAGCTCACCCCCCGGGACTGGAGTTCTCTACGAGCAGTACTTC.

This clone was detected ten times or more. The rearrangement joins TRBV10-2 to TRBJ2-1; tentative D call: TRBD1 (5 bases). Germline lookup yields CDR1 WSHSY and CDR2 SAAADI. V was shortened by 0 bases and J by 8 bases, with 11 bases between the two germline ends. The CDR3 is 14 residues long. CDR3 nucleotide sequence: TGCGCCAGCAGTGAGTCGATGGGGCAGGATGAGCAGTTCTTC. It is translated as CASSESMGQDEQFF.

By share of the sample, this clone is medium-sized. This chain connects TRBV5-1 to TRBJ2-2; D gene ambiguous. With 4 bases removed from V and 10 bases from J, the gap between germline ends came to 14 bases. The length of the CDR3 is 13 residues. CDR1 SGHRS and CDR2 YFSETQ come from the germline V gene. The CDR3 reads CASSLPTPQELFF. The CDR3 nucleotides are TGCGCCAGCAGCCTTCCCACCCCCCAGGAGCTGTTTTTT.

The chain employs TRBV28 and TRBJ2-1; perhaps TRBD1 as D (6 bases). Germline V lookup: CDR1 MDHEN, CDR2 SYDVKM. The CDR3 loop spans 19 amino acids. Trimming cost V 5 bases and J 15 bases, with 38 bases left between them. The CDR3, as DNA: TGTGCCAGCAGTCCCCCGGGGCCCATCCAGGGGAGCCGGAGGAATGAGAGGTTCTTC. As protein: CASSPPGPIQGSRRNERFF.

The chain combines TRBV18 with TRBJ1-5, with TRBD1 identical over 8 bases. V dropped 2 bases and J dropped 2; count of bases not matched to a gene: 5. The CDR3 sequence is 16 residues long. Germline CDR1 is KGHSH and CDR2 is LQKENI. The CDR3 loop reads CASSPGTGGRNQPQHF. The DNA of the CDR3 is TGTGCCAGCTCACCAGGTACAGGGGGGCGCAATCAGCCCCAGCATTTT.